These 3 T cell receptor beta chains came from one sample sequenced in a study of graft-versus-host responses after intestinal transplantation. The table came from immunoSEQ multiplex PCR; TCRdb's copy has only in-frame clones and leaves some out. This sample has approximately 80,000 clones, with approximately 88% found just once. Their target antigens are unknown. Sequencing used unstimulated CD4+ T cells sorted from spleen or lymph node cells, obtained before intestinal transplant. The receptors originated from a human donor who received an intestinal transplant.

The rearrangement uses TRBV4-1 and TRBJ2-6; D is ambiguous. CDR3 length: 15 amino acids. Germline V gene sequence: CDR1 MGHRA, CDR2 YSYEKL. The V and J ends lost 3 bases and 0 bases respectively, with 6 bases between them. CDR3 sequence reads: CASSQTLSGANVLTF. Here the CDR3 DNA reads TGCGCCAGCAGCCAGACACTCTCTGGGGCCAACGTCCTGACTTTC.

This clone was recorded only once. The chain joins TRBV4-1 to TRBJ1-5; a weak D match, TRBD1 (6 bases). There are 20 residues in the CDR3. Germline-derived CDR1 and CDR2 are MGHRA and YSYEKL. V gave up 2 bases and J gave up 6 bases, with 29 bases separating them. CDR3 nucleotide sequence: TGCGCCAGCAGCCAATATCCGGCGACAGGCACTGCCGGCGGACGTCAGCCCCAGCATTTT. Amino acids: CASSQYPATGTAGGRQPQHF.

This chain links TRBV6-5 with TRBJ2-1; 8 nucleotides agree with TRBD1. The CDR3 spans 16 residues. J lost 2 bases, V lost 3 bases, and 6 bases had no gene match. The germline V gene encodes CDR1 MNHEY and CDR2 SVGAGI. DNA for the CDR3: TGTGCCAGCAGTTATGCGCGGACAGGGACCTACAATGAGCAGTTCTTC. This translates into CASSYARTGTYNEQFF.